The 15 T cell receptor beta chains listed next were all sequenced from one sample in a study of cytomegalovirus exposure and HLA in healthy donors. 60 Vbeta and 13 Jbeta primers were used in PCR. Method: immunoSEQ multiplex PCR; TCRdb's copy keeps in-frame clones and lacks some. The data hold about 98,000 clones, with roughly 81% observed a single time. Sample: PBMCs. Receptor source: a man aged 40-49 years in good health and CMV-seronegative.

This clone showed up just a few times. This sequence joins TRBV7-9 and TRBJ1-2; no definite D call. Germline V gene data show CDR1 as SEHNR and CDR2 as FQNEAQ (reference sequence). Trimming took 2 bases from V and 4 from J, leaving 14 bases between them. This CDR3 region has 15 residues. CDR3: CASSLRSRGSYGYTF. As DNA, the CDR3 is TGTGCCAGCAGCTTACGGTCGCGGGGTTCCTATGGCTACACCTTC.

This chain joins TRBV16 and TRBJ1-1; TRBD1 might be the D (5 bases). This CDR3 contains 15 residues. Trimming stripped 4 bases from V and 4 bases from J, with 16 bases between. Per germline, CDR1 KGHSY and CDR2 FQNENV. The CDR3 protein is CASSPSRGGSTEAFF. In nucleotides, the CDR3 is TGTGCCAGCAGCCCTTCTCGTGGGGGGAGCACTGAAGCTTTCTTT.

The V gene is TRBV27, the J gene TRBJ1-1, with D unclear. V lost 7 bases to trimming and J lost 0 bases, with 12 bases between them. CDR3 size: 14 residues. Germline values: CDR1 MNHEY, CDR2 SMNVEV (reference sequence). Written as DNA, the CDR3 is TGTGCCAGCAAAAAGTGGGAGATGAACACTGAAGCTTTCTTT. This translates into CASKKWEMNTEAFF.

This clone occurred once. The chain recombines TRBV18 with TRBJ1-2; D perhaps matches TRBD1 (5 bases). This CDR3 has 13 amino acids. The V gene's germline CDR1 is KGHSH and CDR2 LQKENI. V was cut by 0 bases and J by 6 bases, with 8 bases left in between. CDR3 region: CASSPPGGDGYTF. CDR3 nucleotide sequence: TGTGCCAGCTCACCACCGGGGGGGGATGGCTACACCTTC.

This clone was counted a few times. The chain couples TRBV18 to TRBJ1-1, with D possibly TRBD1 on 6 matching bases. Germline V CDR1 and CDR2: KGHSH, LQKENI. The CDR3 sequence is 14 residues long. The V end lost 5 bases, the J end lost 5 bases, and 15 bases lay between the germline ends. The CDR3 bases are TGTGCCAGCTCAGCCTCAACAGGGCTGACTGAAGCTTTCTTT. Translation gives CASSASTGLTEAFF.

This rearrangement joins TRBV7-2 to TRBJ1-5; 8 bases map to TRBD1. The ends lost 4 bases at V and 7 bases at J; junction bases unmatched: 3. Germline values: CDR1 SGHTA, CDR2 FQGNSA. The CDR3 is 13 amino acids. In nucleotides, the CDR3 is TGTGCCAGCAGCTCACAGGGGGGACAGCCCCAGCATTTT. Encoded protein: CASSSQGGQPQHF. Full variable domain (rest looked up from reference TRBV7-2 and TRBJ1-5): GAGVSQSPSNKVTEKGKDVELRCDPISGHTALYWYRQSLGQGLEFLIYFQGNSAPDKSGLPSDRFSAERTGGSVSTLTIQRTQQEDSAVYLCASSSQGGQPQHFGDGTRLSIL.

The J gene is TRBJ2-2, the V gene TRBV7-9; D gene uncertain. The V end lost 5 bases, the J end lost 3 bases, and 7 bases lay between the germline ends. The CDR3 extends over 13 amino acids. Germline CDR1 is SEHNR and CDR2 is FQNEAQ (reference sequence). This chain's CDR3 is CASSLQDTGELFF. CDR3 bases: TGTGCCAGCAGCCTCCAGGACACCGGGGAGCTGTTTTTT. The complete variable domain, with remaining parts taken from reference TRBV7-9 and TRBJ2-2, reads DTGVSQNPRHKITKRGQNVTFRCDPISEHNRLYWYRQTLGQGPEFLTYFQNEAQLEKSRLLSDRFSAERPKGSFSTLEIQRTEQGDSAMYLCASSLQDTGELFFGEGSRLTVL.

CDR3 nucleotide sequence: TGTGCCAGCAGCCCCCGAGGAGCGGGGGGCATATCTCAGACCCAGTACTTC. As protein: CASSPRGAGGISQTQYF. The chain recombines TRBV14 with TRBJ2-5; 9 nucleotides align to TRBD2. This CDR3 has 17 residues. From germline, CDR1 is SGHDN and CDR2 FVKESK. After removal of 4 bases from V and 6 bases from J, the junction contained 15 bases not matched to a gene.

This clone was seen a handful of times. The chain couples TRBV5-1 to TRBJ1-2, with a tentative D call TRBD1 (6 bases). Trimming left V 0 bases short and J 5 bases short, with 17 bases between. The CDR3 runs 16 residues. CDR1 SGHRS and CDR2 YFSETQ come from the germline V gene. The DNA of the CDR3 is TGCGCCAGCAGCTTGGATACACAGGGATCTTGGTATGGCTACACCTTC. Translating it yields CASSLDTQGSWYGYTF. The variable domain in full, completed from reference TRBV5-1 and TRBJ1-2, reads KAGVTQTPRYLIKTRGQQVTLSCSPISGHRSVSWYQQTPGQGLQFLFEYFSETQRNKGNFPGRFSGRQFSNSRSEMNVSTLELGDSALYLCASSLDTQGSWYGYTFGSGTRLTVV.

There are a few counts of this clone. The CDR3 here is CASSRNTGLDSYEQYF. CDR3 bases: TGTGCCAGTAGTAGAAACACCGGTTTGGACTCATACGAGCAGTACTTC. The chain joins TRBV19 to TRBJ2-7, with D possibly matching TRBD2 (5 bases). The germline gives CDR1 LNHDA, CDR2 SQIVND (reference sequence). The CDR3 has 16 amino acids. V was cut by 4 bases and J by 4 bases, with 20 bases left in between.

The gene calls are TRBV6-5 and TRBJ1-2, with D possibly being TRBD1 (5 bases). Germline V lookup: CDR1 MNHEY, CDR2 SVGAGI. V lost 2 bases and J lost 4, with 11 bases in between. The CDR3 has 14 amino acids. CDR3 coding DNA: TGTGCCAGCAGTTACGGCAGGGAAGGCTATGGCTACACCTTC. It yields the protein CASSYGREGYGYTF.

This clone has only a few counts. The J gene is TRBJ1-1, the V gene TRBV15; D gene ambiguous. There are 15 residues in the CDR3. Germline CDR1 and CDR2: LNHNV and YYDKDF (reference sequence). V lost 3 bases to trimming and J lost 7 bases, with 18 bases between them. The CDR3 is CATSRSGPGVGEAFF. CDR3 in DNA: TGTGCCACCAGCAGGTCTGGCCCCGGGGTGGGTGAAGCTTTCTTT.

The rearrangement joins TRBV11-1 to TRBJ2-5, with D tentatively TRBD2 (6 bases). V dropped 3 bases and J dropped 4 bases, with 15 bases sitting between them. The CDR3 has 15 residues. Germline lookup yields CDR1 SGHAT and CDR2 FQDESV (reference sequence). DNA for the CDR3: TGTGCCAGCAGCTTGTCCAGGATGGAGGGAGAGACCCAGTACTTC. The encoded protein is CASSLSRMEGETQYF.

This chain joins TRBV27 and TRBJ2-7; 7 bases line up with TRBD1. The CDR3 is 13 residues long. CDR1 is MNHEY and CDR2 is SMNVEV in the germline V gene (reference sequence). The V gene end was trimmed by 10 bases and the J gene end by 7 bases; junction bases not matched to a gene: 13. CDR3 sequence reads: CATSPGQVREQYF. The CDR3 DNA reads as TGTGCCACTAGCCCCGGACAGGTGAGGGAGCAGTACTTC.

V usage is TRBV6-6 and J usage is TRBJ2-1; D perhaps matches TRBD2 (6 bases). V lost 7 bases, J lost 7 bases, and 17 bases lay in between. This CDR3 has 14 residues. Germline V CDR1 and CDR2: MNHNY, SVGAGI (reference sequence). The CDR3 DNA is TGTGCCAGCACCCTCCTGGGGGGAAGGAATGAGCAGTTCTTC. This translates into CASTLLGGRNEQFF.